This record looks at one TCR beta chain sequence and its context. Its antigen is not identified. Amplified regions were TCR beta CDR3 sequences from RNA transcripts. The study used the HTBI primer set for a first-round RT-PCR of the TCR CDR3. MiXCR, applied by TCRdb to the multiplex PCR reads, yields one record per CDR3 protein. The sample has around 700,000 distinct CDR3 sequences, over 35% seen once. This specimen comes from a study of T cells in Graves' hyperthyroidism and ophthalmopathy. Study-level results: A model of 13 V-J features distinguished ophthalmopathy from stable hyperthyroidism.

Germline V gene sequence: CDR1 SGHAT, CDR2 FQNNGV. V was clipped by 5 bases and J by 4 bases, with 12 bases between them. The CDR3 is 13 residues long. When ophthalmopathy did not progress within 18 months, Graves' hyperthyroidism was considered stable. The patients, who ranged from 18 to 65 in age, presented with newly diagnosed hyperthyroidism lasting under 2 months. Fresh peripheral blood, roughly 9.8 ml of it, supplied the PBMCs. The receptor was isolated from a woman aged 40 to 55 with Graves' hyperthyroidism. The sequenced material came from blood. This chain joins TRBV11-2 and TRBJ2-7; no definite D call. The CDR3 DNA reads TGTGCCAGCAGCCCCCCCCTAGTATACGAGCAGTACTTC. Translated: CASSPPLVYEQYF.